This T cell receptor beta chain derives from a study of T cells in Graves' hyperthyroidism and ophthalmopathy. This clonotype appeared a few times. TCR beta CDR3 sequences were amplified from RNA transcripts. HTBI primers were employed in a first-round RT-PCR of the TCR CDR3. In TCRdb, the multiplex PCR reads were re-called with MiXCR into one record per CDR3 protein. This repertoire shows roughly 720,000 distinct CDR3 sequences, around a sixth found once; its top ten account for roughly a sixth. This TCR was sampled from a man in his forties or fifties with Graves' hyperthyroidism. Sequencing input: blood.

In nucleotides, the CDR3 is TGTGCCAGTAGTACGACTAGCGACCCTAGCTACGAGCAGTACTTC. This translates into CASSTTSDPSYEQYF. V gene TRBV19 combines with J gene TRBJ2-7, with 8 nucleotides matching TRBD2. The junction had 8 bases not matched to a gene; V was cut back by 4 bases and J by 3 bases. The CDR3 is made up of 15 amino acids. Germline lookup yields CDR1 LNHDA and CDR2 SQIVND (reference sequence).